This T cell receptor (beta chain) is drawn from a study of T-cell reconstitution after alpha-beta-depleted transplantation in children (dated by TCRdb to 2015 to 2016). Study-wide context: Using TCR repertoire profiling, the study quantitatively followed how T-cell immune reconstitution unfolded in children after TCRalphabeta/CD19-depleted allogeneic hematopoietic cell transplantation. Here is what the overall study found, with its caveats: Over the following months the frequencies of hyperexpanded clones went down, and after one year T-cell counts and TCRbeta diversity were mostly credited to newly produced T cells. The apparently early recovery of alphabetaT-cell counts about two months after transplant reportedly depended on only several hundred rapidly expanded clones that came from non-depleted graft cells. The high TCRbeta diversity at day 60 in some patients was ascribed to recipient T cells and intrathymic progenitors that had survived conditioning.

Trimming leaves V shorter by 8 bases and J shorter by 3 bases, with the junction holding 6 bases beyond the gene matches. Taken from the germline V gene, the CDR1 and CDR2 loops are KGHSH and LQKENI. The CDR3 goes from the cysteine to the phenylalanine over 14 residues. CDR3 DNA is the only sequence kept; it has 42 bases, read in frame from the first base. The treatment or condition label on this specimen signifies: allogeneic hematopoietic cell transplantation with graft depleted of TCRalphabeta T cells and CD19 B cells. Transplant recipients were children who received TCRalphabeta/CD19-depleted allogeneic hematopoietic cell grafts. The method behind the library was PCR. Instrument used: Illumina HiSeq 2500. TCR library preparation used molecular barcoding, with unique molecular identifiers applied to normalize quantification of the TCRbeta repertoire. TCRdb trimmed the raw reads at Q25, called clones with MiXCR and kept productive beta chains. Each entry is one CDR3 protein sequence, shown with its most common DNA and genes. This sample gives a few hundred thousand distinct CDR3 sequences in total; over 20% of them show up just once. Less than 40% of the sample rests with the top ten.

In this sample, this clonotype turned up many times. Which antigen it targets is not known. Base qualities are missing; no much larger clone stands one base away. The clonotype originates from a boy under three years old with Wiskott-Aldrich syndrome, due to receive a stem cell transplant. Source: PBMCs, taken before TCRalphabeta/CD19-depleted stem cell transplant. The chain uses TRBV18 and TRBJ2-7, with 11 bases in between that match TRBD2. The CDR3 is CASSPLAGGYEQYF. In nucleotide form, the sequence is TGTGCCAGCAGTCCTCTAGCGGGGGGCTACGAGCAGTACTTC.